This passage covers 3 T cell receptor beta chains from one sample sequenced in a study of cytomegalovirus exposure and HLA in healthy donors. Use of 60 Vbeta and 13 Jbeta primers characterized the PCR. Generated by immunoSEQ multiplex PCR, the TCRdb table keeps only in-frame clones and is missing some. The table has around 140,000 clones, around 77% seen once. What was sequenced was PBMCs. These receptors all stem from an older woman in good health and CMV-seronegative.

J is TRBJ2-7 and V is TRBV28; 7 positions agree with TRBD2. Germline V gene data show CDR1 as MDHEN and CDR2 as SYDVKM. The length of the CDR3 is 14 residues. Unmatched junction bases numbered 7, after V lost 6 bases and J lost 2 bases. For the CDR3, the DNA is TGTGCCAGCAGCTCTCCGGGACTAACCTACGAGCAGTACTTC. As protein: CASSSPGLTYEQYF.

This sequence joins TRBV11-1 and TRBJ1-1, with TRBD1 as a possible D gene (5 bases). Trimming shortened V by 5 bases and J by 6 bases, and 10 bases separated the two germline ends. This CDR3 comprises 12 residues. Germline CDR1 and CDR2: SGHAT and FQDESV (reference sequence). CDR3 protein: CASSQGRAEAFF. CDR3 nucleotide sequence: TGTGCCAGCAGCCAGGGTAGGGCTGAAGCTTTCTTT.

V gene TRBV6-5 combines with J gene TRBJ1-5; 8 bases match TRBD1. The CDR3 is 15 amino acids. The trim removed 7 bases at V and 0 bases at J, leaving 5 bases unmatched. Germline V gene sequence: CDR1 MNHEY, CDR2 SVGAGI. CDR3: CASKRQGISNQPQHF. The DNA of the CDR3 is TGTGCCAGCAAACGACAGGGGATTAGCAATCAGCCCCAGCATTTT.